This T cell receptor (beta chain) was found in a study of T cell repertoires in cytomegalovirus infection. The wider study: It was the public TCR beta signatures that indicated both CMV infection and matching HLA type.

Findings of the study overall: CMV-specific HLA-C-restricted TCR beta clonotypes dominated the ex vivo response.

TCRdb itself ran the reads through MiXCR, one entry per CDR3 protein. The sample has 500,000 to 600,000 distinct CDR3 sequences, more than 15% seen once. This clonotype has at least ten counts. The antigen is not known. The CDR3 is 17 residues long. The V end was cut by 0 bases, the J end by 2 bases, with 13 bases between. From germline, CDR1 is MGHDK and CDR2 SYGVNS. V gene TRBV25-1 combines with J gene TRBJ1-4; weak D call: TRBD1 (6 bases). The TCR sequence derives from a human donor in good health (CMV status not recorded). Some clones in this sample may be carry-over from other donors' samples. Sequenced: CD8+ T cells from PBMCs. The CDR3 here is CASSEYAGARTNEKLFF. The CDR3 DNA reads TGTGCCAGCAGTGAATATGCGGGGGCGCGGACTAATGAAAAACTGTTTTTT.